This record covers a single T cell receptor beta chain. These data are taken from a study of blood T cell repertoires in COVID-19. Study at large: Specimens from acute and convalescent COVID-19 originated in the United States, Italy and Spain. T cells, B-cell-depleted T cells, or PBMCs provided the cDNA or gDNA that served as material.

In the authors' methods: The authors estimated nucleated cell counts from reference gene primer amplification. Clones were read by immunoSEQ multiplex PCR, and TCRdb kept only the in-frame ones, dropping some. V and J calls and clone size are those listed in that table; D and trimming were worked out from the DNA. The data show 100,000 to 150,000 clones, roughly 90% seen once. This CDR3 contains 15 residues. The V and J ends lost 6 bases and 0 bases respectively, with 11 bases between them. Germline V lookup: CDR1 KGHSH, CDR2 LQKENI. The chain joins TRBV18 to TRBJ1-4, with D perhaps TRBD1 (5 bases). The sequence derives from a man between 45 and 60 years old with active COVID-19. Sequencing input: peripheral blood. The CDR3 DNA sequence: TGTGCCAGCTCTCCATCAGGGCCAACTAATGAAAAACTGTTTTTT. It is translated as CASSPSGPTNEKLFF.